This T cell receptor beta chain was identified in a study of blood T cell repertoires in COVID-19. Overall study: Nucleic acid was either cDNA or gDNA, and it came from T cells, B-cell-depleted T cells, or PBMCs.

Here immunoSEQ multiplex PCR was the method, and the copy in TCRdb shows in-frame clones only, minus some. The data contain about 140,000 clones, 87% of them singletons. The CDR3 spans 15 residues. The V and J ends lost 3 bases and 4 bases respectively, with 18 bases between them. Per germline, CDR1 SQVTM and CDR2 ANQGSEA. The TCR originated in a human donor in a cohort sampled during active COVID-19. The chain is built from TRBV29-1 and TRBJ1-1; D might be TRBD1 (6 bases). The specimen sequenced was peripheral blood. CDR3 coding DNA: TGCAGCGTTGATAGGGACCTGCAAGGGGGCACTGAAGCTTTCTTT. Residues: CSVDRDLQGGTEAFF.